The 9 T cell receptor beta chains presented below share a single source sample, sequenced in a study of cytomegalovirus exposure and HLA in healthy donors. Sequencing used immunoSEQ multiplex PCR; TCRdb keeps in-frame clones, though not all of them. The table lists about 110,000 clones, around 95% of them singletons. The sequencing sample was made of PBMCs. Source of these receptors: a woman under 30 in good health and CMV-seronegative.

V is TRBV4-1 and J is TRBJ2-2; D is perhaps TRBD1 (6 bases). The CDR3 has 15 residues. Germline lookup yields CDR1 MGHRA and CDR2 YSYEKL. Trimming cost V 1 base and J 1 base, with 7 bases left between them. Here the CDR3 DNA reads TGCGCCAGCAGCCAAGTGGGACAGAACACCGGGGAGCTGTTTTTT. Translation: CASSQVGQNTGELFF.

The genes are TRBV4-1 and TRBJ1-3; TRBD1 is a possible D gene (6 bases). Trimming removed 0 bases from V and 2 bases from J, with 20 bases in between. The CDR3 has 19 amino acids. Germline V gives CDR1 MGHRA, CDR2 YSYEKL. CDR3 sequence reads: CASSQDMNRVLVAGNTIYF. The CDR3 bases are TGCGCCAGCAGCCAAGATATGAACAGGGTTTTGGTCGCTGGAAACACCATATATTTT.

This chain links TRBV5-6 with TRBJ2-7, with a tentative D call TRBD1 (6 bases). V was trimmed by 4 bases and J by 2 bases, leaving 16 bases between them. Germline assignment: CDR1 SGHDT and CDR2 YYEEEE. This CDR3 is built from 15 residues. The CDR3 sequence: CASSTDRRRTYEQYF. DNA of the CDR3: TGTGCCAGCAGCACAGACAGGCGACGAACCTACGAGCAGTACTTC.

The genes are TRBV29-1 and TRBJ2-6; no definite D call. CDR3 length equals 14 residues. Trimming pared 2 bases from V and 1 base from J, leaving 6 bases between. Germline loops: CDR1 SQVTM, CDR2 ANQGSEA. Written as DNA, the CDR3 is TGCAGCGTTGAATGGCAGTCTGGGGCCAACGTCCTGACTTTC. Protein: CSVEWQSGANVLTF.

The chain employs TRBV5-4 and TRBJ1-2; no firm D call. V lost 0 bases and J lost 2, with 11 bases in between. In germline, CDR1 is SGHNT, CDR2 YYREEE (reference sequence). The CDR3 sequence is 15 residues long. The CDR3 bases are TGTGCCAGCAGCTTGGGTCGTGTAATCAACTATGGCTACACCTTC. Translation: CASSLGRVINYGYTF.

J is TRBJ1-4 and V is TRBV28; D not certain. Germline V gives CDR1 MDHEN, CDR2 SYDVKM. Trimming removed 4 bases from V and 14 bases from J, with 14 bases in between. The CDR3 spans 12 residues. CDR3: CASSSPTIGLFF. CDR3 in DNA: TGTGCCAGCAGTTCCCCAACAATCGGGCTGTTTTTT.

This chain links TRBV27 with TRBJ2-3, with TRBD1 as a possible D gene (6 bases). V lost 0 bases, J lost 8 bases, and 12 bases lay in between. The CDR3 is 14 residues long. The V gene's germline CDR1 is MNHEY and CDR2 SMNVEV (reference sequence). The CDR3 nucleotides read TGTGCCAGCAGTTTATCGGGGGCCCCACGTACGCAGTATTTT. It encodes CASSLSGAPRTQYF.

The V gene is TRBV11-3, the J gene TRBJ2-1; D gene unclear. V was clipped by 5 bases and J by 4 bases, with 12 bases between them. There are 14 residues in the CDR3. Per germline, CDR1 SGHNT and CDR2 YENEEA. CDR3 sequence (DNA): TGTGCCAGCAGCCCCAACACTATTTACAATGAGCAGTTCTTC. It translates to CASSPNTIYNEQFF.

The chain joins TRBV14 to TRBJ1-2; 7 nucleotides match TRBD1. The CDR3 covers 14 residues. Germline-derived CDR1 and CDR2 are SGHDN and FVKESK. The V gene end was trimmed by 4 bases and the J gene end by 12 bases; junction bases not matched to a gene: 14. The CDR3 DNA is TGTGCCAGCAGCCGAGTGGAGGACAGGCATCGTCACACCTTC. Protein product: CASSRVEDRHRHTF. The variable domain in full, with the rest retrieved from reference TRBV14 and TRBJ1-2, is EAGVTQFPSHSVIEKGQTVTLRCDPISGHDNLYWYRRVMGKEIKFLLHFVKESKQDESGMPNNRFLAERTGGTYSTLKVQPAELEDSGVYFCASSRVEDRHRHTFGSGTRLTVV.